The TCR beta chain under discussion was sequenced for a study of human T cells and chemical hapten exposure. Study context: The scalp of each patient received a weekly diphenylcyclopropenone dose for the full roughly 23-week study. Regarding the study as a whole: Donors in the study had alopecia, meaning their immune response may differ from healthy people's. Following DPC sensitization, TCRs present above 1 in 1000 frequency showed no change.

TCRdb itself ran the RACE reads through MiXCR, one entry per CDR3 protein. The data show some 110,000 distinct CDR3 sequences, roughly an eighth seen once. Time point given: pre-sensitization, week 0. Noted treatment: therapeutic diphenylcyclopropenone sensitization with weekly scalp DPC. Between the trimmed V and J ends, which lost 1 base and 11 bases, there was a span of 14 bases. This CDR3 is built from 13 residues. The germline CDR1 and CDR2 sequences are SEHNR and FQNEAQ (reference sequence). This clonotype showed up just a few times. Its antigen is undetermined. Sequencing used whole blood, obtained in connection with sensitization to the hapten diphenylcyclopropenone (DPC). The source of this sequence is a woman between 45 and 65 years old with alopecia areata. Some clones in this sample may be carry-over from other donors' samples. The chain joins TRBV7-9 to TRBJ1-1; D remains ambiguous. CDR3 sequence: CASSLVAARRAFF. The CDR3 nucleotides are TGTGCCAGCAGCTTAGTGGCAGCTCGAAGGGCTTTCTTT.